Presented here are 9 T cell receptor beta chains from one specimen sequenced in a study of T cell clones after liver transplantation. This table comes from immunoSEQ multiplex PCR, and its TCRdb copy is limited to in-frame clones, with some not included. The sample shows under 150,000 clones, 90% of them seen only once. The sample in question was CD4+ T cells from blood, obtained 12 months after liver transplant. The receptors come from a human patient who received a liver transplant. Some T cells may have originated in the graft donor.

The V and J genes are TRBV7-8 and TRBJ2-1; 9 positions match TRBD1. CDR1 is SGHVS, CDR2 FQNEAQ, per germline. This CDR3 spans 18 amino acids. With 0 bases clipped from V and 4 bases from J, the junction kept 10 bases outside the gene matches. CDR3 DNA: TGTGCCAGCAGCTTAGCCACACCGGGACAGGGTTTGTACAATGAGCAGTTCTTC. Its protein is CASSLATPGQGLYNEQFF.

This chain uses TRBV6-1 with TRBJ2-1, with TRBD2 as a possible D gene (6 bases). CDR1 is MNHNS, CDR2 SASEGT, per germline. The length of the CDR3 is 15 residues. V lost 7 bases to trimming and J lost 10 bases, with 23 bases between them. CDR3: CASNPYGGGMGEQFF. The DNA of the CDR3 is TGTGCCAGCAACCCCTATGGGGGAGGCATGGGGGAGCAGTTCTTC.

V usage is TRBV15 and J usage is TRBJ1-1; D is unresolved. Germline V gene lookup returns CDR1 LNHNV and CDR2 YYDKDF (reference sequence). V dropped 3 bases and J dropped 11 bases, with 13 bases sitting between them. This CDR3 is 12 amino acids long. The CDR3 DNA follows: TGTGCCACCAGCAGCGGGCGAGTAGGGGCTTTCTTT. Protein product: CATSSGRVGAFF.

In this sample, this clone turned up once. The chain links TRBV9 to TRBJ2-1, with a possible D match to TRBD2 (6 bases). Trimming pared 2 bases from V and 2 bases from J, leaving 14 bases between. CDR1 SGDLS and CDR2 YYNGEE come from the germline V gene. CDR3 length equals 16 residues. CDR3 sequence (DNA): TGTGCCAGCAGCGTCCGTCTAGCGTACGCCTACAATGAGCAGTTCTTC. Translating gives CASSVRLAYAYNEQFF.

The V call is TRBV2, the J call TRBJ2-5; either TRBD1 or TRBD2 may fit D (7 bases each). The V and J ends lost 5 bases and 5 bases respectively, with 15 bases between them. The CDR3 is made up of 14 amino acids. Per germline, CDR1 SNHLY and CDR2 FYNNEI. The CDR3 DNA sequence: TGTGCCAGCAGTAACGACAGGGAGGGGGAGACCCAGTACTTC. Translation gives CASSNDREGETQYF.

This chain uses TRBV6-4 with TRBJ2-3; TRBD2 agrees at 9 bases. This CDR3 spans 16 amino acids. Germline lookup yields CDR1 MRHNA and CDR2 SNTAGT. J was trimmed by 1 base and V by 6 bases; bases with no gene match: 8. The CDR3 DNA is TGTGCCAGCAGCGGTGTAGCGGGAGTCGGCACAGATACGCAGTATTTT. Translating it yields CASSGVAGVGTDTQYF.

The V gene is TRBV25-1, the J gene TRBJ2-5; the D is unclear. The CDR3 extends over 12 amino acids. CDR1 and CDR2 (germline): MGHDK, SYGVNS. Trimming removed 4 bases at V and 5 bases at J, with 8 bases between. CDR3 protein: CASSGIWETQYF. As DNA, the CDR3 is TGTGCCAGCAGTGGAATATGGGAGACCCAGTACTTC.

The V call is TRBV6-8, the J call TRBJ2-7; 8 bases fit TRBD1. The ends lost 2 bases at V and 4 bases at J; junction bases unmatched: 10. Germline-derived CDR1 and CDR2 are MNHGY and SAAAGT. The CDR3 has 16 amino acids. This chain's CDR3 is CASSYASPGGGYEQYF. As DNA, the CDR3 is TGTGCCAGCAGTTACGCATCGCCAGGGGGCGGTTACGAGCAGTACTTC.

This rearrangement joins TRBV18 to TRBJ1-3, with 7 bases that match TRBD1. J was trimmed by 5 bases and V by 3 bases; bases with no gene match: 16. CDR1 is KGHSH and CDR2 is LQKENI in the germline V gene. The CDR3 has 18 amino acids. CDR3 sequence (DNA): TGTGCCAGCTCACCCTACACCTCCGGGACAGCAAGGAGAAACACCATATATTTT. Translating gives CASSPYTSGTARRNTIYF.